This entry is about one T cell receptor beta chain. What antigen it recognizes has not been identified. There are no base qualities to consult, and no much larger clone falls within one base. The sample is drawn from a study of shared clonotypes between healthy human individuals (TCRdb year 2020). In terms of the full investigation: Two women and a few men aged 18 to 49 years were included in the cohort. Per donor, three plates each were used for CD4 naive and CD4 memory, two for CD8 naive, and one for CD8 memory. The study deeply sequenced blood TCR repertoires of about five healthy adults to estimate repertoire size and the extent of clonotype sharing between individuals. Libraries were prepared and TCR repertoires were sequenced by different laboratories using diverse techniques, in order to increase sequencing depth and limit assay-specific biases. Between about 0.85 and 8.9 billion PBMCs per donor were obtained by leukapheresis. Overall results and qualifications from the work: When a handful of donors were compared, the shared fraction of clonotypes was about 5% for naive CD4, around 3.6% for naive CD8, about 2.5% for memory CD4, and 0.35% to 0.4% for memory CD8. Pairwise subsampling indicated that sequencing depth was expected to affect the degree of clonotype sharing among donors. Higher generation probabilities were observed for clonotypes shared by all four sorted-subset donors than for non-shared clonotypes. Estimated clonotype richness was generally larger for naive than for memory subsets. Because the study included a small number of donors, the genetic and exposure-history diversity represented was limited. Sampling was restricted to blood, and TCR repertoires in tissues likely differ from the TCR repertoires found in blood. Rarefaction of sorted-subset datasets indicated incomplete sequencing despite the large sequencing depth.

The germline V gene (reference sequence) supplies CDR1 MNHEY and CDR2 SMNVEV. The CDR3 starts with the cysteine, ends with the phenylalanine, and has 13 residues. Only the CDR3 region is kept as DNA, spanning 39 bases read in frame from base 1. V is cut by 6 bases and J by 4 bases, and the space between the germline ends is 10 bases. Using the deep immunoSEQ assay, multiplex PCR amplified TCR CDR3 regions from genomic DNA. Extracted genomic DNA from each cell subset was spread evenly across all wells of several immunoSEQ 96-well plates, with each plate serving as a replicate. For sorted subsets, 150 to 250 ng of genomic DNA, equivalent to some 30,000 T cell genomes, went into each replicate PCR. Purified libraries were measured with a Qubit 3.0 fluorometer, size-checked on a Bioanalyzer 2100, and measured again with the KAPA Library Quantification kit. Every immunoSEQ 96-well plate was sequenced on a separate single-read 150-cycle Illumina NextSeq 550 flow cell. The paper's processing steps were these. The immunoSEQ output contained only junctional sequences without quality scores, so filtering could not match that applied to full-length reads. To assign V/J genes and CDR3, sequences were annotated against IMGT germline references using PyIR, a Python wrapper for IgBLAST v1.9. Reads were filtered out if the reads had weak V/J assignments (E-value above 1e-6), no CDR3, stop codons, out-of-frame junctions, or ambiguous translated residues. V3J clonotypes were defined as sequences sharing the same inferred V gene, J gene, and CDR3 amino acid sequence. Percentage overlap between repertoires was computed as shared unique clonotypes divided by the size of the smaller repertoire. Richness of each repertoire was evaluated using RTK rarefaction, the Chao1 estimator, and Recon v2.1 estimates of unobserved clonotypes. OLGA was used to compute generation probabilities for all TCRbeta clonotypes that the gDNA method yielded from a handful of donors. This is the immuneACCESS table as TCRdb keeps it, with only in-frame sequences that have V and J called. A part of the clones is gone; compared with another copy, unresolved V genes explain less than half, and the rest is unexplained. The V and J calls and clone size are taken from that table; D and trimming were inferred from the DNA. In all, the sample holds 760,000 or so clones, and 90% to 98% of those were seen once. The ten biggest clones cover about 0.25% of the sample.

For the CD8 naive samples, CD45RO-negative cells were positively selected for CCR7, yielding a CD45RA+CCR7+ population from which TemRA cells were excluded. Healthy HIV-negative adults with no recently reported acute infections or vaccinations were included as donors. Only Caucasian adults living in Nashville, Tennessee, USA were represented among the donors. Blood was obtained by leukapheresis, after which PBMCs were separated by Ficoll-Histopaque density gradient centrifugation and cryopreserved in liquid nitrogen vapor phase. Analytical flow cytometry was used to check the purity and quantity of each magnetically sorted T cell population. From each sorted fraction, genomic DNA was isolated and quantified by UV absorbance on a Nanodrop 2000c.

The clonotype comes from a man aged 30 to 39 in good health. The chain couples TRBV27 to TRBJ2-1; the D gene identity is not certain. Sequences were obtained from naive CD8+ T cells sorted from blood. The cell subset or site label here, explained by the study, means: CD45RA+CCR7+. The CDR3 corresponds to CASRGQTYNEQFF. The bases are TGTGCCAGCAGAGGTCAGACTTACAATGAGCAGTTCTTC.